This TCR beta chain was profiled in a study of cytomegalovirus exposure and HLA in healthy donors. Overall study: The roughly 120 validation repertoires, a later analysis reported, used the same platform as the approximately 630 first-cohort repertoires. The study, taken as a whole, reports: The classifier, whose performance was assessed in both the original and validation cohorts, reportedly diagnosed cytomegalovirus status with high specificity and sensitivity.

V shed 3 bases and J shed 6 bases, with 21 bases lying between them. The CDR3 is made up of 16 amino acids. Germline V gene data show CDR1 as MNHNY and CDR2 as SVGAGI (reference sequence). These donors were members of the 120-subject validation cohort, a group separate from the approximately 670-subject first cohort. Assay used: immunoSEQ multiplex PCR; TCRdb lists only in-frame clones, some missing. The table shows some 170,000 clones, with 85% to 90% occurring only once. A remark on this clone: Antigen specificity is unknown.

The sample consisted of PBMCs. This TCR was recovered from a woman aged 25 to 39 in good health and CMV-seronegative. J is TRBJ2-7 and V is TRBV6-6; D is perhaps TRBD1 (6 bases). The DNA for the CDR3 is TGTGCCAGCAGTTATCGAGGGACACCTTCTACGGGCGAGCAGTACTTC. Its translation is CASSYRGTPSTGEQYF.